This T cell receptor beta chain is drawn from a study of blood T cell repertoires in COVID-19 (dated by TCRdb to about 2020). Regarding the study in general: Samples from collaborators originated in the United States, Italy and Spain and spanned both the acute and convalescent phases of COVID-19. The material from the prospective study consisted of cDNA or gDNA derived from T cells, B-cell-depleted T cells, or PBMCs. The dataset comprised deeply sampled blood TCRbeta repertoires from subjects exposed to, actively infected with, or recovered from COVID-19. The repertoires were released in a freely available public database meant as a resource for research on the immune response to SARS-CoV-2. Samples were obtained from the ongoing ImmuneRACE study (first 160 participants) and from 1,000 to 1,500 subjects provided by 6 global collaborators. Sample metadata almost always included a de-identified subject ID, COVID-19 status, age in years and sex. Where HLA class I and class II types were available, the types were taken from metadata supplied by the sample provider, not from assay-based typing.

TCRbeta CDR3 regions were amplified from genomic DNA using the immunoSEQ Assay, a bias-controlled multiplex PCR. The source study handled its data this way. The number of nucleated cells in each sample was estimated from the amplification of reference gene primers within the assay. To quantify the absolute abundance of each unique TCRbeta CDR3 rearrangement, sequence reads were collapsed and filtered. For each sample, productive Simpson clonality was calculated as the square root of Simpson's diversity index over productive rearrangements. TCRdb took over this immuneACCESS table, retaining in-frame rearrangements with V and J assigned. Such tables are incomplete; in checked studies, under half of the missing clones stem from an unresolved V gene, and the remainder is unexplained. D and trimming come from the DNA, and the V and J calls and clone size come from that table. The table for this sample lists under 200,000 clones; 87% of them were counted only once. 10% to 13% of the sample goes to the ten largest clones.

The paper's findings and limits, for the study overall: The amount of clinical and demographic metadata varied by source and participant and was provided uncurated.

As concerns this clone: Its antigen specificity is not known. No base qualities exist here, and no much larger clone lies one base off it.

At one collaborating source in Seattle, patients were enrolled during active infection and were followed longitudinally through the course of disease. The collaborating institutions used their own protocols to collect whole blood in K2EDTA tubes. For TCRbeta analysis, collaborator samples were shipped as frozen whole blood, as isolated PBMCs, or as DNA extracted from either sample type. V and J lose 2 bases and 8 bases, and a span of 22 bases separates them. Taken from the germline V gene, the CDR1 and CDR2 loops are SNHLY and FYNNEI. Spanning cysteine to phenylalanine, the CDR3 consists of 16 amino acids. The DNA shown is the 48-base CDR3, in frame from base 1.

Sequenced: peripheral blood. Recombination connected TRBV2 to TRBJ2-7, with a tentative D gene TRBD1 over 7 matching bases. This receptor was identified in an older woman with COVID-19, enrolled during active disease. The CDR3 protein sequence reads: CASSERGRTGDFKQYF. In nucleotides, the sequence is TGTGCCAGCAGTGAAAGGGGGAGGACAGGCGACTTCAAGCAGTACTTC.